These T cell receptor beta chains were read from a single sample in a study of cytomegalovirus exposure and HLA in healthy donors. Data came from immunoSEQ multiplex PCR; TCRdb stores just in-frame clones and leaves some out. The sample lists roughly 150,000 clones, roughly 85% occurring once. The sample was PBMCs. These receptor sequences come from a male donor in good health and CMV-seronegative. Each CDR3 is given with its conserved first and last residue. D genes are given only for firm matches. Size is stated for part of the rows, as once, few or many counts, or as a class when the clone is expanded.

d_call: TRBD1; j_call: TRBJ1-5; clone_size: NA; v_call: TRBV15; cdr3_nt: TGTGCCACCAGCACGGACAGGGTGGAGAATAGCAATCAGCCCCAGCATTTT; cdr3_aa: CATSTDRVENSNQPQHF
d_call: NA; j_call: TRBJ2-5; clone_size: NA; v_call: TRBV4-2; cdr3_nt: TGTGCCAGCAGCCAAGGAGAAGAGACCCAGTACTTC; cdr3_aa: CASSQGEETQYF
d_call: NA; j_call: TRBJ2-7; clone_size: NA; v_call: TRBV6-5; cdr3_nt: TGTGCCAGCCGGGTCGGGTCGGGCGAGCAGTACTTC; cdr3_aa: CASRVGSGEQYF
d_call: NA; j_call: TRBJ1-4; clone_size: NA; v_call: TRBV15; cdr3_nt: TGTGCCACCAGCAGATCCGACAGAGCTGAAAAACTGTTTTTT; cdr3_aa: CATSRSDRAEKLFF
d_call: TRBD2; j_call: TRBJ2-7; clone_size: NA; v_call: TRBV7-2; cdr3_nt: TGTGCCAGCAGCTTAAGGGGTACTAGCGGGGGGGCGCAGCAGTACTTC; cdr3_aa: CASSLRGTSGGAQQYF
d_call: NA; j_call: TRBJ2-1; clone_size: NA; v_call: TRBV25-1; cdr3_nt: TGTGCCAGCAGTGAATATAGGGGGGGGAACAATGAGCAGTTCTTC; cdr3_aa: CASSEYRGGNNEQFF
d_call: TRBD2; j_call: TRBJ2-1; clone_size: NA; v_call: TRBV19; cdr3_nt: TGTGCCAGTACCCTAGCGGGGGGGATCTCCTACAATGAGCAGTTCTTC; cdr3_aa: CASTLAGGISYNEQFF
d_call: NA; j_call: TRBJ1-3; clone_size: few; v_call: TRBV9; cdr3_nt: TGTGCCAGTCAGCGGGACAAAGGAAACACCATATATTTT; cdr3_aa: CASQRDKGNTIYF
d_call: NA; j_call: TRBJ2-5; clone_size: NA; v_call: TRBV28; cdr3_nt: TGTGCCAGCAGTTTTAACTGGGGCGGCCAAGAGACCCAGTACTTC; cdr3_aa: CASSFNWGGQETQYF
d_call: TRBD1; j_call: TRBJ1-4; clone_size: NA; v_call: TRBV6-5; cdr3_nt: TGTGCCAGCAGTTACACGGGACAGCCTAATGAAAAACTGTTTTTT; cdr3_aa: CASSYTGQPNEKLFF
d_call: TRBD1; j_call: TRBJ1-1; clone_size: NA; v_call: TRBV11-3; cdr3_nt: TGTGCCAGCAGCCAGGGACAGGCGCACCCCGGGAACACTGAAGCTTTCTTT; cdr3_aa: CASSQGQAHPGNTEAFF
d_call: TRBD1; j_call: TRBJ1-2; clone_size: NA; v_call: TRBV12-5; cdr3_nt: TGTGCTAGTGGCCCGGACAGGGCACTTGAAGGCTACACCTTC; cdr3_aa: CASGPDRALEGYTF
d_call: NA; j_call: TRBJ1-1; clone_size: NA; v_call: TRBV7-2; cdr3_nt: TGTGCCAGCAGCCCCAGGGCAAGGGACACTGAAGCTTTCTTT; cdr3_aa: CASSPRARDTEAFF
d_call: NA; j_call: TRBJ1-3; clone_size: once; v_call: TRBV10-3; cdr3_nt: TGTGCCATCAAAGCGGGAACTAATGAAAACACCATATATTTT; cdr3_aa: CAIKAGTNENTIYF
d_call: TRBD1; j_call: TRBJ2-5; clone_size: NA; v_call: TRBV5-1; cdr3_nt: TGCGCCAGCAGCCCGTTGGGACAGGGGGCGCGGGGAGAGACCCAGTACTTC; cdr3_aa: CASSPLGQGARGETQYF
d_call: TRBD2; j_call: TRBJ2-3; clone_size: NA; v_call: TRBV11-2; cdr3_nt: TGTGCCAGCGGAACTAGCGGGGGGAGGGCAGATACGCAGTATTTT; cdr3_aa: CASGTSGGRADTQYF
d_call: NA; j_call: TRBJ2-1; clone_size: NA; v_call: TRBV19; cdr3_nt: TGTGCCAGTAGCGCCCTACAGGGCTCCAATGAGCAGTTCTTC; cdr3_aa: CASSALQGSNEQFF
d_call: TRBD1; j_call: TRBJ1-2; clone_size: NA; v_call: TRBV12-5; cdr3_nt: TGTGCTAGTGGTCCTGATAACGTACAGGGGCGTTATGGCTACACCTTC; cdr3_aa: CASGPDNVQGRYGYTF
d_call: TRBD2; j_call: TRBJ2-2; clone_size: NA; v_call: TRBV11-2; cdr3_nt: TGTGCCAGCAGCCTTCAAACTGGGGATAGCGGGAGTGGCGGGGAGCTGTTTTTT; cdr3_aa: CASSLQTGDSGSGGELFF
d_call: NA; j_call: TRBJ2-7; clone_size: NA; v_call: TRBV19; cdr3_nt: TGTGCCAGTAGTATCTCAACGAGAAACGAGCAGTACTTC; cdr3_aa: CASSISTRNEQYF
d_call: NA; j_call: TRBJ1-3; clone_size: NA; v_call: TRBV7-9; cdr3_nt: TGTTCCAGCAGCTTAGACGCAGGGGCCTCTGGAAACACCATATATTTT; cdr3_aa: CSSSLDAGASGNTIYF
d_call: NA; j_call: TRBJ1-1; clone_size: NA; v_call: TRBV5-6; cdr3_nt: TGTGCCAGCAGTTGGGCCCCGAACACTGAAGCTTTCTTT; cdr3_aa: CASSWAPNTEAFF
d_call: TRBD1; j_call: TRBJ1-1; clone_size: NA; v_call: TRBV28; cdr3_nt: TGTGCCAACCTACCGGGGACAGTTCCCACTGAAGCTTTCTTT; cdr3_aa: CANLPGTVPTEAFF
d_call: TRBD1; j_call: TRBJ2-6; clone_size: NA; v_call: TRBV30; cdr3_nt: TGTGCCTGGAGTCGGGACAGGGCCGTCTCTGGGGCCAACGTCCTGACTTTC; cdr3_aa: CAWSRDRAVSGANVLTF
d_call: TRBD1; j_call: TRBJ2-1; clone_size: NA; v_call: TRBV10-3; cdr3_nt: TGTGCCATCAGTGATCTCCGTGCCGGGACAGGGGGAGGCAATGAGCAGTTCTTC; cdr3_aa: CAISDLRAGTGGGNEQFF
d_call: NA; j_call: TRBJ2-7; clone_size: NA; v_call: TRBV2; cdr3_nt: TGTGCCAGCAGTGCCCCGGGCGAGCAGTACTTC; cdr3_aa: CASSAPGEQYF
d_call: NA; j_call: TRBJ2-3; clone_size: NA; v_call: TRBV7-2; cdr3_nt: TGTGCCAGCAGCCTCAGGGGGGACAGAGGTAGCACAGATACGCAGTATTTT; cdr3_aa: CASSLRGDRGSTDTQYF
d_call: NA; j_call: TRBJ2-1; clone_size: few; v_call: TRBV5-1; cdr3_nt: TGCGCCAGCAGCTTGGTGGGGGCAAACAGGGATGAGCAGTTCTTC; cdr3_aa: CASSLVGANRDEQFF
d_call: NA; j_call: TRBJ1-3; clone_size: few; v_call: TRBV6-1; cdr3_nt: TGTGCCAGCAGTGAAATTTGGTCAGGCGCCTTCCCGATATATTTT; cdr3_aa: CASSEIWSGAFPIYF
d_call: NA; j_call: TRBJ2-7; clone_size: few; v_call: TRBV29-1; cdr3_nt: TGCAGCGTTGAAGATCGGTTCTCCTACGAGCAGTACTTC; cdr3_aa: CSVEDRFSYEQYF
d_call: NA; j_call: TRBJ1-1; clone_size: NA; v_call: TRBV6-5; cdr3_nt: TGTGCCAGCAGTTACTCGACTATCGGGGGGCTAGAAGCTTTCTTT; cdr3_aa: CASSYSTIGGLEAFF
d_call: TRBD1; j_call: TRBJ2-4; clone_size: NA; v_call: TRBV4-3; cdr3_nt: TGCGCCAGCAGCCCAACAGGGGATGCCAAAAACATTCAGTACTTC; cdr3_aa: CASSPTGDAKNIQYF
d_call: TRBD1; j_call: TRBJ1-4; clone_size: NA; v_call: TRBV4-1; cdr3_nt: TGCGCCAGCAGCTTGACAGGGTTGAATAATGAAAAACTGTTTTTT; cdr3_aa: CASSLTGLNNEKLFF
d_call: NA; j_call: TRBJ2-7; clone_size: once; v_call: TRBV7-9; cdr3_nt: TGTTCCAGCAGCTTGGAGACGCCGGGGGCCTACGAGCAGTACTTC; cdr3_aa: CSSSLETPGAYEQYF